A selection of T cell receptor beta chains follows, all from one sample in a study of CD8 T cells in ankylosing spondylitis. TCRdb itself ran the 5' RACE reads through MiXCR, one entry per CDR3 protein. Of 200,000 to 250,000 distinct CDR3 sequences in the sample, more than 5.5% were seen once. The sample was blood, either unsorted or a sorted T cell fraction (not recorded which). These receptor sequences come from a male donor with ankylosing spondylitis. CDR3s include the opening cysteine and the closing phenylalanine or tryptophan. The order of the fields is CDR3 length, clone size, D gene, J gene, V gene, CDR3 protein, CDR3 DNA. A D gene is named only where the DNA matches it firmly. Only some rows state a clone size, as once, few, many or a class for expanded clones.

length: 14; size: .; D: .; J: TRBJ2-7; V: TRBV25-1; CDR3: CASSDSRGGYEQYF; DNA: TGTGCCAGCAGTGACTCCCGCGGCGGATACGAGCAGTACTTC
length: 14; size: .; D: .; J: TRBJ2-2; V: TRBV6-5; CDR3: CASSFQGRTGELFF; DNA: TGTGCCAGCAGTTTCCAGGGACGGACCGGGGAGCTGTTTTTT
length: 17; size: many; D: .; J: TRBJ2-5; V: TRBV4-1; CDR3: CASSQPYRKPGQETQYF; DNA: TGCGCCAGCAGCCAACCCTACAGAAAGCCAGGCCAAGAGACCCAGTACTTC
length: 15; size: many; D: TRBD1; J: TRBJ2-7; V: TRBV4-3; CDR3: CASSQEGTGAYEQYF; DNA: TGCGCCAGCAGCCAAGAAGGGACAGGGGCCTACGAGCAGTACTTC
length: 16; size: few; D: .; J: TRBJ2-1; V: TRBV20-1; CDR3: CSAPVRGWGAYNEQFF; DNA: TGCAGTGCCCCCGTCCGGGGTTGGGGTGCCTACAATGAGCAGTTCTTC
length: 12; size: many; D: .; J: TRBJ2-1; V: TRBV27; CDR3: CASSLLGNEQFF; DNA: TGTGCCAGCAGTTTATTGGGTAATGAGCAGTTCTTC
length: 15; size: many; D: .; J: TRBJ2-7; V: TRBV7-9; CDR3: CASSPLSGLPYEQYF; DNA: TGTGCCAGCAGCCCTCTATCCGGGCTTCCCTACGAGCAGTACTTC
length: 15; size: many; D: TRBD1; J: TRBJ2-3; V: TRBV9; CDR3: CASSVAGGAADTQYF; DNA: TGTGCCAGCAGCGTAGCAGGGGGCGCAGCAGATACGCAGTATTTT
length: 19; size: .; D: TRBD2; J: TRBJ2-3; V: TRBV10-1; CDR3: CASSEMVAGEVGLTDTQYF; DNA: TGCGCCAGCAGTGAGATGGTAGCGGGAGAGGTTGGTCTCACAGATACGCAGTATTTT
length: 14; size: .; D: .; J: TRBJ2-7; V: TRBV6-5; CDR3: CASSYGMGSYEQYF; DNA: TGTGCCAGCAGTTATGGCATGGGGTCCTACGAGCAGTACTTC
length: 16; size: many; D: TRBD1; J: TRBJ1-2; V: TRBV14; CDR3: CASSQDNRGGIYGYTF; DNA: TGTGCCAGCAGCCAAGACAACAGGGGGGGTATCTATGGCTACACCTTC
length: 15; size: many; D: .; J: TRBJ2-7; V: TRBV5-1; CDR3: CASSLSAPYSNEQYF; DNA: TGCGCCAGCAGCTTGTCGGCCCCTTATAGTAACGAGCAGTACTTC
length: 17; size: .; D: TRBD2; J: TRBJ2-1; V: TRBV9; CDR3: CASSASLAGGPYNEQFF; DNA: TGTGCCAGCAGCGCTTCACTAGCGGGGGGACCTTACAATGAGCAGTTCTTC
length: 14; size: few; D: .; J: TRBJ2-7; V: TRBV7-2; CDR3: CASSPTDYSYEQYF; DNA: TGTGCCAGCAGCCCGACGGATTACTCCTACGAGCAGTACTTC
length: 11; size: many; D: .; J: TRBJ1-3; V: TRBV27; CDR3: CASGTGNTIYF; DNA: TGTGCCAGCGGGACAGGAAACACCATATATTTT
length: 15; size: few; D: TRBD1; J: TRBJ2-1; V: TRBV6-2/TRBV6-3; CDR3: CASSYWTGPHNEQFF; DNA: TGTGCCAGCAGTTACTGGACAGGGCCCCACAATGAGCAGTTCTTC
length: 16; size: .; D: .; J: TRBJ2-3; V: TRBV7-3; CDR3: CASSLRGGALTDTQYF; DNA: TGTGCCAGCAGCTTAAGGGGCGGGGCTCTTACAGATACGCAGTATTTT
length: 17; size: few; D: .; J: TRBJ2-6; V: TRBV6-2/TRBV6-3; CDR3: CASSYIEGFSGANVLTF; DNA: TGTGCCAGCAGTTACATAGAAGGTTTCTCTGGGGCCAACGTCCTGACTTTC
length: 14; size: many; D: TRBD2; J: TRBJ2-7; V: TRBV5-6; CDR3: CASSLAGEEYEQYF; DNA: TGTGCCAGCAGCTTAGCGGGAGAAGAATACGAGCAGTACTTC
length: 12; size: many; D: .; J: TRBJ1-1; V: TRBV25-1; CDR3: CASGESVTEAFF; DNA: TGTGCCAGCGGTGAGTCGGTCACTGAAGCTTTCTTT
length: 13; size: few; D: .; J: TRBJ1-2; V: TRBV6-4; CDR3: CASSERDGYGYTF; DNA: TGTGCCAGCAGTGAACGGGACGGCTATGGCTACACCTTC
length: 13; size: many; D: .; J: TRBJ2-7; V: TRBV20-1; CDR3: CSARGDTSYEQYF; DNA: TGCAGTGCTAGGGGGGACACATCCTACGAGCAGTACTTC
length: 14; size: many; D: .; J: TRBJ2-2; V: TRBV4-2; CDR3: CASSQALLTGELFF; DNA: TGTGCCAGCAGCCAAGCCCTTCTTACCGGGGAGCTGTTTTTT
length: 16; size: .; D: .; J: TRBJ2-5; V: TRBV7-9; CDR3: CASSTPSRLSPETQYF; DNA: TGTGCCAGCAGCACACCCTCGCGCCTCTCCCCAGAGACCCAGTACTTC
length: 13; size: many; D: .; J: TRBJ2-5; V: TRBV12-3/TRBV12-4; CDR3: CASSLRVRETQYF; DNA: TGTGCCAGCAGTTTGAGGGTACGAGAGACCCAGTACTTC
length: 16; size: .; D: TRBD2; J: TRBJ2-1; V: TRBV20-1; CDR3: CSARDPGLALRNEQFF; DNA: TGCAGTGCTAGAGATCCGGGACTAGCCTTAAGGAATGAGCAGTTCTTC
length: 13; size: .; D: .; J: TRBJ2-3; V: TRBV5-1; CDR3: CASSLAITDTQYF; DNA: TGCGCCAGCAGCTTGGCCATCACAGATACGCAGTATTTT
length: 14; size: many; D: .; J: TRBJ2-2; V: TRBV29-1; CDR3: CSVDRGLNTGELFF; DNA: TGCAGCGTTGACCGTGGACTGAACACCGGGGAGCTGTTTTTT
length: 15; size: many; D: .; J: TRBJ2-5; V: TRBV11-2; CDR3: CASSLQPTVWETQYF; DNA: TGTGCCAGCAGCTTACAGCCGACAGTGTGGGAGACCCAGTACTTC
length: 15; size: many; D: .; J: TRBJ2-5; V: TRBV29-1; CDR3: CSVEGGGLYQETQYF; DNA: TGCAGCGTTGAAGGTGGGGGTTTGTACCAAGAGACCCAGTACTTC
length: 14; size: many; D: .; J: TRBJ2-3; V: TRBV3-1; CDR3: CASSQTFPADTQYF; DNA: TGTGCCAGCAGCCAAACTTTTCCTGCAGATACGCAGTATTTT
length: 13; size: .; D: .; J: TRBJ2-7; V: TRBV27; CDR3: CASTLGASYEQYF; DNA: TGTGCCAGCACCTTGGGGGCAAGCTACGAGCAGTACTTC
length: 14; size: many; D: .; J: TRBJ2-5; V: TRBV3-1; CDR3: CASSPRVGGETQYF; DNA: TGTGCCAGCAGCCCCCGGGTAGGGGGGGAGACCCAGTACTTC
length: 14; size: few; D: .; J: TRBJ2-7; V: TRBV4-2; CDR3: CASSPKGEPYEQYF; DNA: TGTGCCAGCAGCCCGAAAGGGGAACCCTACGAGCAGTACTTC
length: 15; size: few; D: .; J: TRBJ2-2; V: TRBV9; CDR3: CASSSHRARTGELFF; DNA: TGTGCCAGCAGCTCTCACAGGGCGCGGACCGGGGAGCTGTTTTTT
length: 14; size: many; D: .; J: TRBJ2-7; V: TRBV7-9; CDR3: CASSLGAGRNEQYF; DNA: TGTGCCAGCAGCTTAGGGGCAGGAAGAAACGAGCAGTACTTC
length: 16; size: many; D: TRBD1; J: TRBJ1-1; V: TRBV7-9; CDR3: CASSLGQGAFGTEAFF; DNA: TGTGCCAGCAGCTTAGGACAGGGGGCCTTCGGCACTGAAGCTTTCTTT
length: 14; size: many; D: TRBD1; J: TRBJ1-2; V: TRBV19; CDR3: CASSPGQGFSGYTF; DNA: TGTGCCAGTAGCCCGGGACAGGGGTTCAGTGGCTACACCTTC
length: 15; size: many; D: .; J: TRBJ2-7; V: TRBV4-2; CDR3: CASSLIGTISYEQYF; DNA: TGTGCCAGCAGCCTGATCGGGACAATCTCCTACGAGCAGTACTTC
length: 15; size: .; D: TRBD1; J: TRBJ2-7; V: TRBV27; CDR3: CASSLSAGGASSQYF; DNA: TGTGCCAGCAGTTTATCCGCAGGGGGCGCCTCGTCGCAGTACTTC
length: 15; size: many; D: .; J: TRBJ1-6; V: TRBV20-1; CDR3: CSATPRGSYNSPLHF; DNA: TGCAGTGCTACACCTCGGGGCTCCTATAATTCACCCCTCCACTTT
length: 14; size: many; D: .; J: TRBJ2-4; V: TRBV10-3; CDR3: CAISAGTAKNIQYF; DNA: TGTGCCATCAGTGCAGGGACAGCCAAAAACATTCAGTACTTC
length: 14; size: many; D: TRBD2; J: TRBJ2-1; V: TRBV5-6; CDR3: CASRSGGRNNEQFF; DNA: TGTGCCAGCAGGTCGGGGGGGCGGAACAATGAGCAGTTCTTC
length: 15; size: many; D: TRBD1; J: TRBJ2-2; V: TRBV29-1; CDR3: CSGADRGQGAGELFF; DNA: TGCAGCGGTGCGGACAGGGGGCAAGGGGCCGGGGAGCTGTTTTTT
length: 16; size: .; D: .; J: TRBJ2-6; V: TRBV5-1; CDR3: CASSKGTDSGANVLTF; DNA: TGCGCCAGCAGCAAAGGGACGGACTCTGGGGCCAACGTCCTGACTTTC
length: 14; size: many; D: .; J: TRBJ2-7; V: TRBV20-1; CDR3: CSAPGGTDTYEQYF; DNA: TGCAGTGCCCCAGGAGGGACGGATACCTACGAGCAGTACTTC
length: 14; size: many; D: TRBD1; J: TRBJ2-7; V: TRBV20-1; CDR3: CSARGQTGAYEQYF; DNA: TGCAGTGCTAGAGGTCAGACAGGGGCATACGAGCAGTACTTC
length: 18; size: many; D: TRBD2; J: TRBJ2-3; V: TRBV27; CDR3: CASSSRPFPSGRGDTQYF; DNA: TGTGCCAGCAGTTCACGCCCTTTCCCTAGCGGGAGGGGGGATACGCAGTATTTT
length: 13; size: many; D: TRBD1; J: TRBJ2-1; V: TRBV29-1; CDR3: CSVPGGSYNEQFF; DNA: TGCAGCGTTCCAGGGGGCTCCTACAATGAGCAGTTCTTC